What follows describes a single TCR beta chain. This entry belongs to a study of shared clonotypes between healthy human individuals. Some clones are missing from TCRdb's copy, which holds only in-frame ones; the method was immunoSEQ multiplex PCR. The sample records under 600,000 clones, roughly 79% being singletons. This CDR3 has 12 amino acids. CDR1 is MDHEN, CDR2 SYDVKM, per germline. V was clipped by 7 bases and J by 1 base, with 7 bases between them. The rearrangement links TRBV28 to TRBJ1-1; D gene uncertain. Sequenced input: PBMCs. The TCR comes from a middle-aged woman in good health. Some clones in this sample may be carry-over from other donors' samples. The CDR3 region has the DNA TGTGCCAGCAATCACAGGAACACTGAAGCTTTCTTT. Its protein product is CASNHRNTEAFF.